The 29 T cell receptor beta chains presented below share a single source sample, sequenced in a study of cytomegalovirus exposure and HLA in healthy donors. The PCR was carried out with 60 Vbeta primers and 13 Jbeta primers. TCRdb's table, derived via immunoSEQ multiplex PCR, lists solely in-frame clones and lacks some. This sample's table has 160,000 or so clones. Sequenced input: PBMCs. The receptors come from a man aged 25 to 40 in good health and CMV-seronegative.

The chain joins TRBV7-9 to TRBJ1-5, with D uncertain. The CDR3 runs 13 residues. Between the trimmed V and J ends, which lost 1 base and 3 bases, there was a span of 4 bases. Germline-derived CDR1 and CDR2 are SEHNR and FQNEAQ (reference sequence). The CDR3 region is CASSLGNNQPQHF. The DNA of the CDR3 is TGTGCCAGCAGCTTAGGTAACAATCAGCCCCAGCATTTT.

The chain links TRBV14 to TRBJ1-1; TRBD1 might be the D (6 bases). The germline V gene encodes CDR1 SGHDN and CDR2 FVKESK. The V and J ends lost 11 bases and 0 bases respectively, with 10 bases between them. The CDR3 consists of 12 residues. The CDR3 protein is CAVGQLNTEAFF. DNA of the CDR3: TGTGCCGTTGGACAGTTGAACACTGAAGCTTTCTTT. The whole variable domain, filled in from reference TRBV14 and TRBJ1-1, reads EAGVTQFPSHSVIEKGQTVTLRCDPISGHDNLYWYRRVMGKEIKFLLHFVKESKQDESGMPNNRFLAERTGGTYSTLKVQPAELEDSGVYFCAVGQLNTEAFFGQGTRLTVV.

The chain joins TRBV4-3 to TRBJ2-2, with TRBD2 identical over 13 bases. Trimming cost V 3 bases and J 5 bases; bases outside gene matches: 6. Germline values: CDR1 LGHNA, CDR2 YSLEER. This CDR3 is 17 amino acids long. The CDR3: CASSQRLAGGGTGELFF. The DNA for the CDR3 is TGCGCCAGCAGCCAGCGACTAGCGGGAGGTGGGACCGGGGAGCTGTTTTTT.

The rearrangement links TRBV19 to TRBJ1-1; D remains unclear. The CDR3 totals 14 residues. Trimming stripped 4 bases from V and 10 bases from J, with 19 bases between. The germline V gene has CDR1 LNHDA and CDR2 SQIVND (reference sequence). The chain's CDR3 is CASSTGSALRGAFF. CDR3 DNA: TGTGCCAGTAGTACTGGGTCGGCTCTGCGGGGAGCTTTCTTT.

The rearrangement joins TRBV9 to TRBJ2-3, with TRBD1 matching over 10 bases. Germline CDR1 and CDR2: SGDLS and YYNGEE. Trimming removed 4 bases from V and 11 bases from J; junction bases left unmatched: 7. The CDR3 is 13 residues long. The CDR3 DNA follows: TGTGCCAGCAGCCTTACGGGACAGGGGAAGCAGTATTTT. It encodes CASSLTGQGKQYF.

The V call is TRBV7-6, the J call TRBJ2-4; TRBD1 might be the D (5 bases). V was clipped by 4 bases and J by 7 bases, with 11 bases between them. The CDR3 sequence is 13 residues long. Germline CDR1 and CDR2: SGHVS and FNYEAQ. CDR3 sequence: CASSSGPGNIQYF. The CDR3 DNA follows: TGTGCCAGCAGCTCTGGCCCAGGGAACATTCAGTACTTC.

The chain combines TRBV18 with TRBJ2-5; 15 bases map to TRBD2. CDR3 length: 16 residues. The germline CDR1 and CDR2 sequences are KGHSH and LQKENI. Trimming removed 3 bases from V and 4 bases from J; junction bases left unmatched: 3. CDR3 sequence: CASSPRTSGRAETQYF. Here the CDR3 DNA reads TGTGCCAGCTCACCCCGGACTAGCGGGAGGGCAGAGACCCAGTACTTC.

The rearrangement links TRBV6-5 to TRBJ1-2; no definite D call. CDR1 MNHEY and CDR2 SVGAGI come from the germline V gene. This CDR3 comprises 15 residues. V lost 0 bases to trimming and J lost 2 bases, with 10 bases between them. CDR3 in amino acids: CASSYSIRGNYGYTF. Written as DNA, the CDR3 is TGTGCCAGCAGTTACTCGATACGGGGAAACTATGGCTACACCTTC.

Note on this clone: At one end the junction does not follow the germline gene, possibly because of a read error. Other DNA sequences within the sample encode an identical CDR3. The V gene is TRBV28, the J gene TRBJ1-4, with a possible D match to TRBD1 (5 bases). There are 15 residues in the CDR3. Germline-derived CDR1 and CDR2 are MDHEN and SYDVKM. The CDR3: CASSTGAATNEKLFF. CDR3 bases: TGTGCCAGCAGTACTGGGGCAGCAACAAATGAAAAACTGTTTTTT.

J is TRBJ1-1 and V is TRBV5-1; 8 bases match TRBD1. CDR1 is SGHRS and CDR2 is YFSETQ in the germline V gene. The CDR3 is 16 residues long. The trim removed 0 bases at V and 7 bases at J, leaving 11 bases unmatched. CDR3 DNA sequence: TGCGCCAGCAGCTTGGCCAGGGCAGGGGGCGCGGATGAAGCTTTCTTT. This sequence encodes CASSLARAGGADEAFF.

The rearrangement links TRBV6-6 to TRBJ1-1, with 10 bases that match TRBD1. Germline CDR1 MNHNY, CDR2 SVGAGI (reference sequence). V lost 4 bases, J lost 4 bases, and 9 bases stayed unmatched. The CDR3 length is 16 residues. CDR3 sequence reads: CASSSTQGQGSTEAFF. As DNA, the CDR3 is TGTGCCAGCAGTTCCACCCAGGGACAGGGGAGCACTGAAGCTTTCTTT.

V usage is TRBV4-3 and J usage is TRBJ1-2, with D hard to call. Trimming shortened V by 6 bases and J by 4 bases, and 30 bases separated the two germline ends. The CDR3 is 19 amino acids. Germline V gene data show CDR1 as LGHNA and CDR2 as YSLEER. The CDR3: CASSRAYHSLEGAGYGYTF. The CDR3 bases are TGCGCCAGCAGTCGAGCATACCACAGCTTAGAAGGCGCGGGCTATGGCTACACCTTC.

The rearrangement joins TRBV7-8 to TRBJ2-1; D is perhaps TRBD2 (6 bases). CDR1 SGHVS and CDR2 FQNEAQ come from the germline V gene. V was clipped by 5 bases and J by 5 bases, with 13 bases between them. The CDR3 is made up of 14 amino acids. This CDR3 reads CASSLSGSHNEQFF. The CDR3 DNA reads as TGTGCCAGCAGCCTCTCCGGGAGCCACAATGAGCAGTTCTTC.

The rearrangement uses TRBV11-2 and TRBJ2-2, with 9 nucleotides matching TRBD1. The ends lost 5 bases at V and 5 bases at J; junction bases unmatched: 3. CDR3 length: 14 amino acids. Germline assignment: CDR1 SGHAT and CDR2 FQNNGV. CDR3 loop: CASSKDRGTGELFF. The DNA of the CDR3 is TGTGCCAGCAGCAAGGACAGGGGAACCGGGGAGCTGTTTTTT.

The chain employs TRBV7-9 and TRBJ2-7; 10 bases match TRBD1. Per the germline V gene, CDR1 is SEHNR and CDR2 is FQNEAQ (reference sequence). CDR3 size: 13 residues. Trimming cost V 5 bases and J 3 bases; bases outside gene matches: 1. The CDR3 DNA reads as TGTGCCAGCAGCCGGACAGGGGGCTACGAGCAGTACTTC. Translating gives CASSRTGGYEQYF.

The CDR3 region is CASSPPAGYSYNEQFF. Written as DNA, the CDR3 is TGCGCCAGCAGCCCCCCCGCGGGGTACTCCTACAATGAGCAGTTCTTC. V gene TRBV5-1 combines with J gene TRBJ2-1; the D gene is possibly TRBD2 (6 bases). CDR3 length equals 16 residues. Germline V gives CDR1 SGHRS, CDR2 YFSETQ. V lost 4 bases, J lost 0 bases, and 14 bases lay in between.

The chain uses TRBV5-1 and TRBJ2-2; D remains ambiguous. The ends were cut back, 0 bases at V and 4 bases at J, with 7 bases in the middle. The CDR3 is 14 amino acids. Per the germline V gene, CDR1 is SGHRS and CDR2 is YFSETQ. CDR3 nucleotides: TGCGCCAGCAGCTTGGTGGGCACCACCGGGGAGCTGTTTTTT. It codes for CASSLVGTTGELFF.

The J gene is TRBJ1-5, the V gene TRBV5-1, with D perhaps TRBD1 (5 bases). V was shortened by 1 base and J by 5 bases, with 7 bases between the two germline ends. CDR1 and CDR2 (germline): SGHRS, YFSETQ. This CDR3 spans 13 amino acids. CDR3 sequence (DNA): TGCGCCAGCAGCTTGCAGGGTGATCAGCCCCAGCATTTT. Its translation is CASSLQGDQPQHF.

This chain joins TRBV9 and TRBJ1-4; 8 bases map to TRBD1. Trimming at V came to 4 bases and at J to 4 bases, leaving 9 bases not matched to a gene. Looked up from germline, CDR1 is SGDLS and CDR2 is YYNGEE. The CDR3 spans 16 residues. The CDR3 sequence is CASSMYQGAINEKLFF. The DNA for the CDR3 is TGTGCCAGCAGCATGTACCAGGGGGCGATTAATGAAAAACTGTTTTTT.

This chain connects TRBV5-6 to TRBJ2-1, with 9 bases aligning to TRBD2. V shed 0 bases, J shed 6 bases, and the junction held 4 bases outside the gene matches. The CDR3 covers 15 residues. Looked up from germline, CDR1 is SGHDT and CDR2 is YYEEEE. The CDR3 nucleotides are TGTGCCAGCAGCTTGGACCTAGCGGGACCCAATGAGCAGTTCTTC. Translated, it gives CASSLDLAGPNEQFF. Together with reference TRBV5-6 and TRBJ2-1, the CDR3 gives the full variable domain: DAGVTQSPTHLIKTRGQQVTLRCSPKSGHDTVSWYQQALGQGPQFIFQYYEEEERQRGNFPDRFSGHQFPNYSSELNVNALLLGDSALYLCASSLDLAGPNEQFFGPGTRLTVL.

The rearrangement joins TRBV2 to TRBJ2-3, with TRBD2 identical over 7 bases. V lost 2 bases to trimming and J lost 1 base; unmatched junction nucleotides: 3. CDR3 length equals 15 residues. In germline, CDR1 is SNHLY, CDR2 FYNNEI. CDR3 sequence reads: CASSEPLAGTDTQYF. As DNA, the CDR3 is TGTGCCAGCAGTGAACCGCTAGCGGGCACAGATACGCAGTATTTT.

The chain is built from TRBV5-1 and TRBJ1-1, with D perhaps TRBD1 (6 bases). Germline values: CDR1 SGHRS, CDR2 YFSETQ. The CDR3 spans 15 residues. V gave up 4 bases and J gave up 9 bases, with 22 bases separating them. Written as DNA, the CDR3 is TGCGCCAGCAGCCGTACATTGCGGACAGAAAGGAAAGCTTTCTTT. Translated: CASSRTLRTERKAFF.

Turning to this clone: The sample has other DNA sequences that encode this CDR3 too. V and J are TRBV5-1 and TRBJ1-4, with D tentatively TRBD1 (6 bases). The CDR3 is made up of 14 amino acids. The germline V and J ends were trimmed by 3 bases and 7 bases, with 13 bases remaining between them. Looked up from germline, CDR1 is SGHRS and CDR2 is YFSETQ. This chain's CDR3 is CASSSRGGGEKLFF. CDR3 DNA sequence: TGCGCCAGCAGCTCCAGGGGCGGCGGTGAAAAACTGTTTTTT.

The V gene is TRBV28, the J gene TRBJ1-2; no clear D gene. V shed 5 bases and J shed 3 bases, with 7 bases lying between them. Germline V gives CDR1 MDHEN, CDR2 SYDVKM. The CDR3 runs 12 residues. The chain's CDR3 is CASSDTDYGYTF. As DNA, the CDR3 is TGTGCCAGCAGTGACACAGACTATGGCTACACCTTC.

This chain links TRBV7-2 with TRBJ2-1; D unclear. Germline assignment: CDR1 SGHTA and CDR2 FQGNSA. V was clipped by 2 bases and J by 2 bases, with 13 bases between them. CDR3 size: 16 residues. CDR3 region: CASSLLGLTTYNEQFF. The CDR3 DNA reads TGTGCCAGCAGCTTACTCGGTCTTACGACCTACAATGAGCAGTTCTTC.

This chain connects TRBV12-2 to TRBJ2-2; the table's D gene call, TRBD2, was not cross checked with the DNA. TRBV12-2 is noted as a pseudogene. The CDR3 is 15 amino acids. The CDR3 nucleotides read TGTGCAAGTCGCTCCCCCACTAGGGTGACCGGGGAGCTGTTTTTT. Translating gives CASRSPTRVTGELFF.

The chain has TRBV9 and TRBJ2-7, with 9 bases matching TRBD1. The CDR3 is 17 amino acids. V dropped 1 base and J dropped 5; count of bases not matched to a gene: 13. The V gene's germline CDR1 is SGDLS and CDR2 YYNGEE. CDR3 sequence reads: CASSVTGSGTGLDEQYF. The CDR3 coding sequence is TGTGCCAGCAGCGTAACGGGGTCCGGGACAGGGCTCGACGAGCAGTACTTC.

The rearrangement joins TRBV6-4 to TRBJ2-7, with D uncertain. V was pared by 3 bases and J by 1 base, with 19 bases between. Per germline, CDR1 MRHNA and CDR2 SNTAGT. This CDR3 region has 17 residues. The CDR3 sequence: CASSEEAPFNLSYEQYF. CDR3 DNA sequence: TGTGCCAGCAGTGAAGAGGCCCCCTTTAATCTTTCCTACGAGCAGTACTTC.

The V call is TRBV30, the J call TRBJ2-3, with D possibly TRBD1 on 5 matching bases. V lost 2 bases and J 4 bases, leaving 13 bases between the germline ends. Germline V CDR1 and CDR2: GTSNPN, SVGIG (reference sequence). The CDR3 is 14 amino acids. The CDR3 loop is CAWSTGTVPDTQYF. CDR3 nucleotides: TGTGCCTGGAGTACAGGCACTGTCCCAGATACGCAGTATTTT. Full variable domain (missing parts from reference TRBV30 and TRBJ2-3): SQTIHQWPATLVQPVGSPLSLECTVEGTSNPNLYWYRQAAGRGLQLLFYSVGIGQISSEVPQNLSASRPQDRQFILSSKKLLLSDSGFYLCAWSTGTVPDTQYFGPGTRLTVL.